Shown below are 30 T cell receptor beta chains from a single sample sequenced in a study of blood T cell repertoires in COVID-19 (dated by TCRdb to the early 2020s). The library was built by means of the immunoSEQ multiplex PCR assay. TCRdb retrieved this table from immuneACCESS and kept in-frame rearrangements only. Not all clones are present; in checked studies, unresolved V genes account for under half, and no reason is known for the remainder. The sample profile shows under 95,000 clones; 80% to 95% of them were found once. Clones ranked in the top ten supply 2.5% to 3% of the sample. Sequenced input: peripheral blood. The receptors stem from a man between 45 and 60 years old with COVID-19, enrolled during active disease.

This clone was seen once. The V and J genes are TRBV24-1 and TRBJ1-5; 7 bases fit TRBD1. This CDR3 has 14 residues. Germline V gene data show CDR1 as KGHDR and CDR2 as SFDVKD. Trimming removed 2 bases from V and 8 bases from J; junction bases left unmatched: 5. The CDR3 nucleotides are TGTGCCACCAGTGATTCAGACAGGGCGAAGCCCCAGCATTTT. The encoded protein is CATSDSDRAKPQHF.

This rearrangement joins TRBV7-2 to TRBJ1-2, with 10 bases aligning to TRBD1. This CDR3 is 14 amino acids long. V shed 5 bases and J 4 bases; nucleotides not matched to a gene: 4. Germline V gene sequence: CDR1 SGHTA, CDR2 FQGNSA. The CDR3 nucleotides are TGTGCCAGCAGCGACAGGGGGCCGGGCTATGGCTACACCTTC. It is translated as CASSDRGPGYGYTF.

The chain couples TRBV24-1 to TRBJ2-7; possible D gene TRBD1, 6 bases. Trimming left V 7 bases short and J 0 bases short, with 15 bases between. Germline-derived CDR1 and CDR2 are KGHDR and SFDVKD. The CDR3 loop spans 15 amino acids. The CDR3 DNA reads as TGTGCCACCAGCTCCCGGGACACTAGCTCCTACGAGCAGTACTTC. It specifies CATSSRDTSSYEQYF.

This clone was counted a single time. The chain joins TRBV29-1 to TRBJ2-7; perhaps TRBD1 as D (5 bases). Germline V gene sequence: CDR1 SQVTM, CDR2 ANQGSEA. This CDR3 has 14 residues. The ends were cut back, 5 bases at V and 3 bases at J, with 17 bases in the middle. The CDR3 protein is CSVCKDTRFYEQYF. CDR3 sequence (DNA): TGCAGCGTTTGCAAGGACACGAGATTCTACGAGCAGTACTTC.

This chain links TRBV4-2 with TRBJ2-7, with D maybe TRBD1 (5 bases). The CDR3 sequence is 19 residues long. Germline V gives CDR1 LGHNA, CDR2 YNFKEQ. V lost 4 bases and J 0 bases, leaving 25 bases between the germline ends. The CDR3 here is CASSPNLYRQPGDSYEQYF. CDR3 DNA sequence: TGTGCCAGCAGCCCGAACCTATACAGACAGCCTGGGGACTCCTACGAGCAGTACTTC.

The J gene is TRBJ1-1, the V gene TRBV6-5; D uncertain. Germline values: CDR1 MNHEY, CDR2 SVGAGI. The CDR3 has 16 residues. V was cut by 0 bases and J by 6 bases, with 17 bases left in between. This CDR3 is CASSYSSGASRPEAFF. Written as DNA, the CDR3 is TGTGCCAGCAGTTACTCGAGTGGCGCCTCGAGGCCTGAAGCTTTCTTT.

DNA for the CDR3: TGTGCCAGCAGTGGATGGACTAGCGGAGCTCCAGATACGCAGTATTTT. Translated: CASSGWTSGAPDTQYF. This chain connects TRBV28 to TRBJ2-3; 10 bases agree with TRBD2. V was clipped by 5 bases and J by 4 bases; unmatched bases: 9. The CDR3 spans 16 residues. CDR1 is MDHEN and CDR2 is SYDVKM in the germline V gene.

The chain couples TRBV5-4 to TRBJ2-2, with 9 bases identical to TRBD2. The CDR3 spans 16 residues. V lost 0 bases to trimming and J lost 8 bases; unmatched junction nucleotides: 8. Germline CDR1 and CDR2: SGHNT and YYREEE (reference sequence). As DNA, the CDR3 is TGTGCCAGCAGCTTGGCTGGCGGGAGGGCAGGAGGGGAGCTGTTTTTT. This gives the protein CASSLAGGRAGGELFF.

The sample holds one count of this clone. The genes are TRBV10-1 and TRBJ2-1; 10 positions agree with TRBD2. The CDR3 loop spans 15 amino acids. The V gene's germline CDR1 is WNHNN and CDR2 SYGVQD (reference sequence). Trimming removed 3 bases from V and 7 bases from J; junction bases left unmatched: 6. Written as DNA, the CDR3 is TGCGCCAGCAGTGATTTAGCGGGAGGTTCAAATGAGCAGTTCTTC. Translated, it gives CASSDLAGGSNEQFF.

The rearrangement uses TRBV18 and TRBJ2-5; no reliable D call. Deletions cut 3 bases from V and 2 bases from J, with 7 bases between. This CDR3 spans 13 amino acids. The V gene's germline CDR1 is KGHSH and CDR2 LQKENI. CDR3 sequence reads: CASSPQVQETQYF. DNA for the CDR3: TGTGCCAGCTCACCGCAGGTACAAGAGACCCAGTACTTC.

The rearrangement joins TRBV19 to TRBJ1-1; 9 bases agree with TRBD1. V shed 3 bases, J shed 4 bases, and the junction held 9 bases outside the gene matches. Germline V gene sequence: CDR1 LNHDA, CDR2 SQIVND (reference sequence). The CDR3 spans 16 residues. As DNA, the CDR3 is TGTGCCAGTAGTATGGTAAAACAGGGGGCAGTCACTGAAGCTTTCTTT. This encodes CASSMVKQGAVTEAFF.

This sequence joins TRBV21-1 and TRBJ2-7; the D segment call TRBD1 is taken from the table without a DNA check. TRBV21-1 is given as a pseudogene. This CDR3 contains 14 residues. CDR3 in DNA: TGTGCCAGCATCCTTGGGCCAATCGAATACGAGCAGTACTTC. As protein: CASILGPIEYEQYF.

V is TRBV5-1 and J is TRBJ2-3; 7 nucleotides agree with TRBD2. The V gene end was trimmed by 0 bases and the J gene end by 1 base; junction bases not matched to a gene: 2. The CDR3 consists of 15 residues. Per the germline V gene, CDR1 is SGHRS and CDR2 is YFSETQ. The CDR3 nucleotides read TGCGCCAGCAGCTTGGGCCTAGCGGGCACAGATACGCAGTATTTT. It is translated as CASSLGLAGTDTQYF.

In DNA form, the CDR3 reads TGTGCCAGCAGAGCGCGGACAGATACGCAGTATTTT. It translates to CASRARTDTQYF. The genes are TRBV6-6 and TRBJ2-3; D remains ambiguous. The CDR3 consists of 12 residues. V was trimmed by 6 bases and J by 3 bases, leaving 7 bases between them. In germline, CDR1 is MNHNY, CDR2 SVGAGI (reference sequence).

V gene TRBV14 combines with J gene TRBJ1-1; TRBD1 is a possible D gene (6 bases). Trimming took 4 bases from V and 13 from J, leaving 22 bases between them. From germline, CDR1 is SGHDN and CDR2 FVKESK. CDR3 length: 14 residues. The CDR3 bases are TGTGCCAGCAGCCTGACTGGGGGGGCCAAGGGTGGTTTCTTT. The encoded protein is CASSLTGGAKGGFF.

This clone was detected only a few times. This chain links TRBV2 with TRBJ1-3, with TRBD1 as a possible D gene (5 bases). Deletions cut 4 bases from V and 0 bases from J, with 7 bases between. The length of the CDR3 is 14 residues. Germline CDR1 and CDR2: SNHLY and FYNNEI. CDR3 sequence reads: CASSGQLSGNTIYF. The CDR3 bases are TGTGCCAGCAGTGGACAGCTCTCTGGAAACACCATATATTTT.

The V gene is TRBV27, the J gene TRBJ2-3; unclear D gene. Germline assignment: CDR1 MNHEY and CDR2 SMNVEV (reference sequence). V lost 5 bases and J 0 bases, leaving 12 bases between the germline ends. This CDR3 has 15 amino acids. The DNA for the CDR3 is TGTGCCAGCAGTCCTAGACCACTCAGCACAGATACGCAGTATTTT. It encodes CASSPRPLSTDTQYF.

The chain carries TRBV7-2 and TRBJ2-3; D is unresolved. Per the germline V gene, CDR1 is SGHTA and CDR2 is FQGNSA. This CDR3 has 14 residues. Trimming left V 4 bases short and J 1 base short, with 9 bases between. The DNA for the CDR3 is TGTGCCAGCAGCTCCCCACGGGGCACAGATACGCAGTATTTT. Translated, it gives CASSSPRGTDTQYF.

This sequence joins TRBV27 and TRBJ2-3; D possibly corresponds to TRBD1 (6 bases). CDR1 and CDR2 from the germline V gene are MNHEY and SMNVEV (reference sequence). This CDR3 spans 13 amino acids. V lost 3 bases and J 5 bases, leaving 9 bases between the germline ends. The CDR3 reads CASSFTGRDTQYF. CDR3 nucleotide sequence: TGTGCCAGCAGTTTTACAGGGCGAGATACGCAGTATTTT.

This chain links TRBV7-3 with TRBJ2-7, with 7 bases matching TRBD2. CDR1 is SGHTA and CDR2 is FQGTGA in the germline V gene. CDR3 length: 11 amino acids. The V segment lost 8 bases and the J segment 4 bases; nucleotides outside the gene matches: 2. CDR3 DNA: TGTGCCAGCGGGAGGGGTTACGAGCAGTACGTC. Amino acid sequence: CASGRGYEQYV.

V and J are TRBV30 and TRBJ1-4; maybe TRBD1 (5 bases). Germline CDR1 and CDR2: GTSNPN and SVGIG (reference sequence). This CDR3 region has 15 residues. Trimming removed 4 bases at V and 3 bases at J, with 15 bases between. CDR3 protein: CAWKGMGLPNEKLFF. CDR3 coding DNA: TGTGCCTGGAAGGGGATGGGGTTGCCTAATGAAAAACTGTTTTTT.

This chain uses TRBV2 with TRBJ2-6; D is unclear. Trimming took 2 bases from V and 0 from J, leaving 20 bases between them. The CDR3 loop spans 20 amino acids. Germline CDR1 is SNHLY and CDR2 is FYNNEI. For the CDR3, the DNA is TGTGCCAGCAGTGAATTCCACATCTCAATTCAACGCTCTGGGGCCAACGTCCTGACTTTC. The encoded protein is CASSEFHISIQRSGANVLTF. Full variable domain (missing parts from reference TRBV2 and TRBJ2-6): EPEVTQTPSHQVTQMGQEVILRCVPISNHLYFYWYRQILGQKVEFLVSFYNNEISEKSEIFDDQFSVERPDGSNFTLKIRSTKLEDSAMYFCASSEFHISIQRSGANVLTFGAGSRLTVL.

The rearrangement links TRBV2 to TRBJ1-4; TRBD1 aligns across 9 bases. The CDR3 has 15 amino acids. Germline CDR1 and CDR2: SNHLY and FYNNEI. V was pared by 6 bases and J by 0 bases, with 2 bases of the junction left unmatched. CDR3 in amino acids: CASRRTGATNEKLFF. DNA of the CDR3: TGTGCCAGCAGAAGGACAGGGGCAACTAATGAAAAACTGTTTTTT.

This clone was observed once. CDR3 residues: CASSPPTGTNTEAFF. For the CDR3, the DNA is TGTGCCAGCAGTCCGCCGACAGGGACGAACACTGAAGCTTTCTTT. The chain is built from TRBV28 and TRBJ1-1, with 7 positions matching TRBD1. Trimming removed 5 bases from V and 1 base from J; junction bases left unmatched: 7. Germline CDR1 is MDHEN and CDR2 is SYDVKM. CDR3 length equals 15 residues. Full variable domain (outside the CDR3, taken from reference TRBV28 and TRBJ1-1): DVKVTQSSRYLVKRTGEKVFLECVQDMDHENMFWYRQDPGLGLRLIYFSYDVKMKEKGDIPEGYSVSREKKERFSLILESASTNQTSMYLCASSPPTGTNTEAFFGQGTRLTVV.

The gene calls are TRBV7-6 and TRBJ2-2; no definite D call. V was pared by 1 base and J by 1 base, with 10 bases between. Germline CDR1 is SGHVS and CDR2 is FNYEAQ. This CDR3 comprises 16 residues. The CDR3 loop is CASSLGPSVNTGELFF. The CDR3 coding sequence is TGTGCCAGCAGCTTAGGTCCTTCGGTGAACACCGGGGAGCTGTTTTTT.

This clone has a handful of counts. The gene calls are TRBV29-1 and TRBJ2-2; 12 nucleotides line up with TRBD2. Germline lookup yields CDR1 SQVTM and CDR2 ANQGSEA. CDR3 length: 16 residues. V dropped 1 base and J dropped 5; count of bases not matched to a gene: 5. The CDR3 protein is CSVEGGLAGGTGELFF. CDR3 bases: TGCAGCGTTGAAGGCGGGCTAGCGGGAGGGACCGGGGAGCTGTTTTTT.

The chain links TRBV7-2 to TRBJ2-1; D is uncertain. Trimming shortened V by 1 base and J by 6 bases, and 4 bases separated the two germline ends. This CDR3 comprises 12 residues. CDR1 is SGHTA and CDR2 is FQGNSA in the germline V gene. Here the CDR3 DNA reads TGTGCCAGCAGCTTAGGTCTCAATGAGCAGTTCTTC. Residues: CASSLGLNEQFF.

This chain links TRBV12-3 or TRBV12-4 with TRBJ2-7; D is unresolved. V was clipped by 1 base and J by 0 bases, with 4 bases between them. The CDR3 spans 13 residues. The CDR3 spells CASSLGSSYEQYF. CDR3 sequence (DNA): TGTGCCAGCAGTTTAGGGAGCTCCTACGAGCAGTACTTC.

This chain joins TRBV9 and TRBJ1-3; D call uncertain. The V gene's germline CDR1 is SGDLS and CDR2 YYNGEE. CDR3 length equals 14 residues. With 1 base removed from V and 3 bases from J, the gap between germline ends came to 8 bases. The CDR3: CASSVSGFGNTIYF. CDR3 coding DNA: TGTGCCAGCAGCGTATCAGGTTTTGGAAACACCATATATTTT. The whole variable domain, filled in from reference TRBV9 and TRBJ1-3, reads DSGVTQTPKHLITATGQRVTLRCSPRSGDLSVYWYQQSLDQGLQFLIQYYNGEERAKGNILERFSAQQFPDLHSELNLSSLELGDSALYFCASSVSGFGNTIYFGEGSWLTVV.

The chain carries TRBV7-9 and TRBJ2-7; a weak D match, TRBD1 (5 bases). The V gene's germline CDR1 is SEHNR and CDR2 FQNEAQ (reference sequence). This CDR3 is 12 amino acids long. The V gene lost 2 bases and the J gene lost 5 bases, with 7 bases spanning the gap. CDR3 residues: CASSLQGNEQYV. CDR3 DNA: TGTGCCAGCAGCTTACAGGGAAACGAGCAGTACGTC.